Shown below are 16 T cell receptor beta chains from a single sample sequenced in a study of blood T cell repertoires in COVID-19. The protocol was immunoSEQ multiplex PCR, while the TCRdb copy is restricted to in-frame clones and leaves out a portion. In the table there are approximately 300,000 clones, 90% of which are singletons. The sequenced sample was PBMCs or T cells enriched from blood (not recorded which). The source is a woman under 40 who had been exposed to COVID-19.

CDR3 coding DNA: TGCGCCAGCAGCCAAGATTTAGATCCGACAAGGTCAGGAAAACTGTTTTTT. This translates into CASSQDLDPTRSGKLFF. The genes are TRBV4-1 and TRBJ1-4, with D unresolved. Germline V gives CDR1 MGHRA, CDR2 YSYEKL. Trimming pared 0 bases from V and 10 bases from J, leaving 21 bases between. The CDR3 spans 17 residues.

The rearrangement joins TRBV18 to TRBJ1-1, with D hard to call. V lost 4 bases, J lost 8 bases, and 11 bases lay in between. Germline CDR1 and CDR2: KGHSH and LQKENI. The CDR3 is 12 amino acids. The CDR3 protein is CASSLRTPEAFF. The CDR3 bases are TGTGCCAGCTCACTCAGGACTCCAGAAGCTTTCTTT.

V gene TRBV4-1 combines with J gene TRBJ2-2, with D possibly matching TRBD2 (7 bases). Deletions cut 1 base from V and 3 bases from J, with 21 bases between. Germline V gene data show CDR1 as MGHRA and CDR2 as YSYEKL. This CDR3 region has 19 residues. CDR3 in amino acids: CASSQGSILGGRYTGELFF. In DNA, the CDR3 is TGCGCCAGCAGCCAAGGTAGTATCCTGGGGGGGCGGTACACCGGGGAGCTGTTTTTT.

The chain links TRBV5-8 to TRBJ2-3; 7 nucleotides line up with TRBD1. The germline CDR1 and CDR2 sequences are SGHTS and YDEGEE. V lost 4 bases to trimming and J lost 4 bases; unmatched junction nucleotides: 9. CDR3 length: 15 amino acids. CDR3: CASSPVTGVADTQYF. The CDR3 DNA sequence: TGTGCCAGCAGCCCGGTCACAGGGGTCGCAGATACGCAGTATTTT.

The V gene is TRBV19, the J gene TRBJ1-5, with D hard to call. V was clipped by 7 bases and J by 7 bases, with 17 bases between them. Germline V lookup: CDR1 LNHDA, CDR2 SQIVND (reference sequence). There are 14 residues in the CDR3. CDR3 loop: CASTRSPYDQPQHF. Here the CDR3 DNA reads TGTGCCAGTACGAGGTCCCCATATGACCAGCCCCAGCATTTT.

The CDR3 DNA reads TGCAGTGCTAGTGGATGGGGTGTAGCGGGGGAAACCTACGAGCAGTACTTC. Its protein product is CSASGWGVAGETYEQYF. This rearrangement joins TRBV20-1 to TRBJ2-7; 9 nucleotides match TRBD2. The germline V gene has CDR1 DFQATT and CDR2 SNEGSKA (reference sequence). CDR3 size: 17 residues. The J segment lost 2 bases and the V segment lost 3 bases, leaving 14 bases of the junction unmatched.

This sequence joins TRBV20-1 and TRBJ2-1; TRBD2 matches 13 bases. Germline V gene lookup returns CDR1 DFQATT and CDR2 SNEGSKA (reference sequence). The CDR3 spans 11 residues. CDR3 in amino acids: CRGLAGSEQFF. CDR3 nucleotides: TGCAGGGGACTAGCGGGGTCTGAGCAGTTCTTC.

The chain couples TRBV5-1 to TRBJ2-5, with TRBD2 as a possible D gene (5 bases). Germline V lookup: CDR1 SGHRS, CDR2 YFSETQ. Trimming took off 6 bases at V and 4 bases at J, with 13 bases between the two ends. The CDR3 spans 13 residues. The CDR3: CASNDYPGETQYF. Written as DNA, the CDR3 is TGCGCCAGCAACGACTATCCCGGAGAGACCCAGTACTTC.

V usage is TRBV7-2 and J usage is TRBJ1-2; 8 bases line up with TRBD1. Trimming at V came to 5 bases and at J to 4 bases, leaving 15 bases not matched to a gene. CDR3 length: 17 residues. Per the germline V gene, CDR1 is SGHTA and CDR2 is FQGNSA. The DNA of the CDR3 is TGTGCCAGCAGCCCTCAGGACAGGGCTATCAGACTCTATGGCTACACCTTC. Its protein product is CASSPQDRAIRLYGYTF.

The chain recombines TRBV4-3 with TRBJ2-1; unclear D gene. The CDR3 totals 15 residues. Trimming removed 9 bases from V and 0 bases from J, with 15 bases in between. Germline CDR1 is LGHNA and CDR2 is YSLEER. The CDR3 is CASSETASSYNEQFF. The CDR3, as DNA: TGCGCCAGTTCGGAGACTGCTAGCTCCTACAATGAGCAGTTCTTC.

V and J are TRBV7-9 and TRBJ2-1, with D possibly matching TRBD1 (5 bases). CDR1 is SEHNR, CDR2 FQNEAQ, per germline (reference sequence). The CDR3 has 16 amino acids. Trimming stripped 1 base from V and 0 bases from J, with 10 bases between. CDR3 in DNA: TGTGCCAGCAGCTTAGGGGGCCCGAGCTCCTACAATGAGCAGTTCTTC. Translating gives CASSLGGPSSYNEQFF.

The genes are TRBV7-2 and TRBJ2-7, with a possible D match to TRBD2 (7 bases). This CDR3 is built from 15 residues. Trimming pared 6 bases from V and 9 bases from J, leaving 24 bases between. From germline, CDR1 is SGHTA and CDR2 FQGNSA. The CDR3 region has the DNA TGTGCCAGCAGACCCAACGGGACCCGCCGGGGGGCGCAGTACTTC. Encoded protein: CASRPNGTRRGAQYF.

The chain uses TRBV5-1 and TRBJ1-1; D gene ambiguous. Looked up from germline, CDR1 is SGHRS and CDR2 is YFSETQ. The CDR3 loop spans 14 amino acids. V shed 8 bases and J shed 3 bases, with 17 bases lying between them. The CDR3 region has the DNA TGCGCCAGTTATACAGCGAGGGTTTACACTGAAGCTTTCTTT. Its protein product is CASYTARVYTEAFF.

This chain joins TRBV7-2 and TRBJ2-3; 10 bases map to TRBD2. Germline trimming cut 6 bases from V and 1 base from J; bases unmatched to any gene: 13. The CDR3 loop spans 18 amino acids. Germline V gene lookup returns CDR1 SGHTA and CDR2 FQGNSA. CDR3 region: CASSEGAGGPRGTDTQYF. The CDR3 nucleotides read TGTGCCAGCAGTGAGGGAGCGGGGGGGCCTAGGGGCACAGATACGCAGTATTTT.

The chain joins TRBV28 to TRBJ1-1; D is unclear. This CDR3 is built from 12 residues. In germline, CDR1 is MDHEN, CDR2 SYDVKM. Trimming removed 7 bases at V and 7 bases at J, with 13 bases between. CDR3 region: CASTLSGSEAFF. CDR3 sequence (DNA): TGTGCCAGCACCCTATCGGGGAGTGAAGCTTTCTTT.

This chain connects TRBV5-5 to TRBJ2-5; 7 bases match TRBD2. The J segment lost 2 bases and the V segment lost 2 bases, leaving 6 bases of the junction unmatched. Per germline, CDR1 SGHKS and CDR2 YYEKEE (reference sequence). The CDR3 runs 15 residues. CDR3 nucleotide sequence: TGTGCCAGCAGCTTTCGGGGGAGGGATCAAGAGACCCAGTACTTC. Its translation: CASSFRGRDQETQYF.